This is a list of T cell receptor beta chains from one sample in a study of control samples from healthy donors and cancer patients. Sequencing used immunoSEQ multiplex PCR; TCRdb keeps in-frame clones, though not all of them. There are some 140,000 clones in the sample; 80% to 90% occur only once, and around 9% lies in the top ten. Sequencing used blood. All receptors come from a woman in her twenties or thirties in good health. The CDR3 runs from the conserved cysteine through the conserved F or W. The order of the fields is V gene, J gene, D gene, CDR3 length, clone size, CDR3 protein, CDR3 DNA. A D gene is named only where the DNA matches it firmly. Rows may omit the clone size; those that give it use once, few, many or a size class.

TRBV10-2	TRBJ2-1	TRBD2	18	-	CASSESMLADPAYNEQFF	TGCGCCAGCAGTGAGTCGATGCTAGCGGACCCCGCCTACAATGAGCAGTTCTTC
TRBV5-6	TRBJ2-1	-	16	-	CASSLTPGLTYNEQFF	TGTGCCAGCAGCTTAACACCGGGACTTACCTACAATGAGCAGTTCTTC
TRBV7-9	TRBJ2-7	-	13	-	CASNRESSYEQYF	TGTGCCAGCAACAGGGAGAGCTCCTACGAGCAGTACTTC
TRBV9	TRBJ2-7	-	13	-	CASSVEGGGVQYF	TGTGCCAGCAGCGTAGAAGGAGGGGGCGTGCAGTACTTC
TRBV2	TRBJ1-5	-	15	-	CASSDGGLGGQPQHF	TGTGCCAGCAGTGACGGGGGATTGGGAGGTCAGCCCCAGCATTTT
TRBV7-2	TRBJ1-2	-	16	few	CASSLYRAGEGDGYTF	TGTGCCAGCAGCTTGTACAGGGCCGGGGAGGGAGATGGCTACACCTTC
TRBV5-1	TRBJ2-7	-	12	-	CASSLEGSVEYF	TGCGCCAGCAGCTTGGAGGGGTCGGTTGAGTACTTC
TRBV7-2	TRBJ2-3	-	15	-	CASSPTRAYTDTQYF	TGTGCCAGCAGCCCTACTCGGGCATACACAGATACGCAGTATTTT
TRBV20-1	TRBJ1-4	-	13	-	CSASWDPDEKLFF	TGCAGTGCTAGTTGGGACCCCGATGAAAAACTGTTTTTT
TRBV29-1	TRBJ1-2	-	13	-	CSLRSGVDYGYTF	TGCAGCCTCCGGTCGGGGGTTGACTATGGCTACACCTTC
TRBV27	TRBJ2-5	-	14	-	CASSLWMGVETQYF	TGTGCCAGCAGTTTATGGATGGGGGTAGAGACCCAGTACTTC
TRBV2	TRBJ1-4	-	14	-	CASRGSREWEKLFF	TGTGCCAGCAGGGGGAGTCGGGAGTGGGAAAAACTGTTTTTT
TRBV4-1	TRBJ2-7	-	12	-	CASSQDSPEQYF	TGCGCCAGCAGCCAAGATTCGCCCGAGCAGTACTTC
TRBV2	TRBJ2-7	-	13	-	CASSGVSGYEQYF	TGTGCCAGCAGTGGTGTTAGCGGCTACGAGCAGTACTTC
TRBV5-1	TRBJ2-3	-	14	-	CASRKELDTDTQYF	TGCGCCAGCAGGAAGGAACTAGACACAGATACGCAGTATTTT
TRBV4-2	TRBJ2-3	-	15	-	CASSQDGASTDTQYF	TGTGCCAGCAGCCAAGATGGGGCTTCTACAGATACGCAGTATTTT
TRBV30	TRBJ2-1	-	13	-	CAWSPTIYNEQFF	TGTGCCTGGAGTCCGACTATCTACAATGAGCAGTTCTTC
TRBV19	TRBJ1-1	TRBD1	13	-	CASIGGGNTEAFF	TGTGCCAGTATTGGAGGGGGCAACACTGAAGCTTTCTTT
TRBV15	TRBJ1-4	-	16	-	CATSSRYRGTNEKLFF	TGTGCCACCAGCAGTAGGTACCGGGGGACTAATGAAAAACTGTTTTTT
TRBV6-1	TRBJ1-1	-	13	-	CASSDRMNTEAFF	TGTGCCAGCAGTGATCGGATGAACACTGAAGCTTTCTTT
TRBV28	TRBJ2-7	TRBD2	15	-	CASSLTSDWNYEQYF	TGTGCCAGCAGCCTCACTAGCGACTGGAACTACGAGCAGTACTTC
TRBV6-5	TRBJ1-1	-	16	-	CASSYSKGGGITEAFF	TGTGCCAGCAGTTACTCGAAGGGTGGGGGGATCACTGAAGCTTTCTTT
TRBV12-1	TRBJ1-2	-	13	few	CASSFAGSNGYTF	TGTGCCAGCAGCTTTGCCGGTTCTAATGGCTACACCTTC
TRBV7-8	TRBJ2-7	-	14	-	CASSLVGVIDEQYF	TGTGCCAGCAGCTTAGTGGGGGTTATCGACGAGCAGTACTTC
TRBV7-7	TRBJ2-2	-	13	-	CASSPDPTGELFF	TGTGCCAGCAGCCCCGACCCCACCGGGGAGCTGTTTTTT
TRBV28	TRBJ2-1	TRBD2	17	-	CASSITGTSGRTDEQFF	TGTGCCAGCAGTATAACCGGGACTAGCGGGAGAACGGATGAGCAGTTCTTC
TRBV7-2	TRBJ1-2	-	14	few	CASSSAVPGHGYTF	TGTGCCAGCAGCTCCGCGGTCCCGGGCCATGGCTACACCTTC
TRBV5-6	TRBJ2-7	-	14	-	CASSFGLAIYEQYF	TGTGCCAGCAGCTTCGGGCTAGCGATCTACGAGCAGTACTTC
TRBV18	TRBJ1-4	TRBD1	14	-	CASSPEGQGQKLFF	TGTGCCAGCTCACCAGAAGGACAGGGGCAAAAACTGTTTTTT
TRBV19	TRBJ2-4	TRBD2	14	-	CASSLAAYKNIQYF	TGTGCCAGTAGTCTAGCGGCTTATAAAAACATTCAGTACTTC
TRBV10-2	TRBJ2-7	-	12	-	CASSGRGYEQYF	TGCGCCAGCAGTGGCCGCGGATACGAGCAGTACTTC
TRBV15	TRBJ2-7	-	13	-	CAIRGIDPSEQYF	TGTGCCATAAGAGGCATAGACCCAAGCGAGCAGTACTTC
TRBV5-1	TRBJ2-1	-	16	-	CASSLGAGTYYNEQFF	TGCGCCAGCAGCCTAGGGGCGGGAACCTACTACAATGAGCAGTTCTTC
TRBV4-1	TRBJ2-7	-	14	-	CASSQGARAYEQYF	TGCGCCAGCAGCCAAGGGGCCCGGGCATACGAGCAGTACTTC
TRBV19	TRBJ2-3	TRBD2	16	-	CASSRTSGSSTDTQYF	TGTGCCAGTAGTCGGACTAGCGGGTCTAGCACAGATACGCAGTATTTT
TRBV3-1/TRBV3-2	TRBJ1-4	-	13	-	CASSGGGGAKLFF	TGTGCCAGCAGCGGGGGCGGAGGGGCAAAACTGTTTTTT
TRBV9	TRBJ1-2	TRBD1	16	-	CASSATQAQGSGGYTF	TGTGCCAGCAGCGCTACACAGGCACAGGGGTCGGGCGGCTACACCTTC
TRBV6-5	TRBJ2-7	TRBD1	14	few	CASSFRTGSGEQYF	TGTGCCAGCAGTTTTAGGACAGGGTCGGGCGAGCAGTACTTC
TRBV3-1/TRBV3-2	TRBJ1-5	-	13	-	CASSQAGNQPQHF	TGTGCCAGCAGCCAAGCAGGGAATCAGCCCCAGCATTTT
TRBV3-1/TRBV3-2	TRBJ1-1	-	18	many	CASSQDEGVSTGNTEAFF	TGTGCCAGCAGCCAAGATGAGGGGGTCTCGACCGGGAACACTGAAGCTTTCTTT
TRBV27	TRBJ1-4	-	14	-	CASSLTGHEEKLFF	TGTGCCAGCAGTTTAACAGGGCACGAAGAAAAACTGTTTTTT
TRBV7-9	TRBJ1-5	TRBD1	13	-	CASSLTGDQPQHF	TGTGCCAGCAGCTTGACAGGGGATCAGCCCCAGCATTTT
TRBV3-1/TRBV3-2	TRBJ1-5	-	13	-	CASSQVPDQPQHF	TGTGCCAGCAGCCAAGTACCCGATCAGCCCCAGCATTTT
TRBV2	TRBJ1-5	-	13	-	CASSEAPNQPQHF	TGTGCCAGCAGTGAAGCCCCCAATCAGCCCCAGCATTTT
TRBV9	TRBJ2-1	-	16	once	CASSGGGRESYNEQFF	TGTGCCAGCAGCGGAGGGGGGCGGGAGTCTTACAATGAGCAGTTCTTC
TRBV7-9	TRBJ1-2	-	13	-	CASSLGTNYGYTF	TGTGCCAGCAGCTTAGGGACAAACTATGGCTACACCTTC
TRBV5-1	TRBJ1-1	-	13	-	CASSFQPNTEAFF	TGCGCCAGCAGCTTCCAACCGAACACTGAAGCTTTCTTT
TRBV5-4	TRBJ2-6	-	14	-	CASSLPAGANVLTF	TGTGCCAGCAGCTTGCCCGCTGGGGCCAACGTCCTGACTTTC
TRBV2	TRBJ2-1	TRBD2	15	-	CASGLGTSGRNEQFF	TGTGCCAGCGGATTGGGGACTAGCGGGAGAAATGAGCAGTTCTTC
TRBV6-6	TRBJ1-5	TRBD1	16	-	CASRRTDRGKNQPQHF	TGTGCCAGCAGGAGAACGGACAGGGGCAAAAATCAGCCCCAGCATTTT
TRBV6-1	TRBJ1-1	-	14	-	CASSEGLGDREAFF	TGTGCCAGCAGTGAAGGCCTGGGAGACCGGGAAGCTTTCTTT
TRBV14	TRBJ2-1	TRBD2	16	-	CASSQGAGRVVNEQFF	TGTGCCAGCAGCCAAGGAGCCGGGAGGGTTGTCAATGAGCAGTTCTTC
TRBV5-4	TRBJ1-1	-	13	-	CASTRGPDTEAFF	TGTGCCAGCACCCGGGGCCCCGATACTGAAGCTTTCTTT